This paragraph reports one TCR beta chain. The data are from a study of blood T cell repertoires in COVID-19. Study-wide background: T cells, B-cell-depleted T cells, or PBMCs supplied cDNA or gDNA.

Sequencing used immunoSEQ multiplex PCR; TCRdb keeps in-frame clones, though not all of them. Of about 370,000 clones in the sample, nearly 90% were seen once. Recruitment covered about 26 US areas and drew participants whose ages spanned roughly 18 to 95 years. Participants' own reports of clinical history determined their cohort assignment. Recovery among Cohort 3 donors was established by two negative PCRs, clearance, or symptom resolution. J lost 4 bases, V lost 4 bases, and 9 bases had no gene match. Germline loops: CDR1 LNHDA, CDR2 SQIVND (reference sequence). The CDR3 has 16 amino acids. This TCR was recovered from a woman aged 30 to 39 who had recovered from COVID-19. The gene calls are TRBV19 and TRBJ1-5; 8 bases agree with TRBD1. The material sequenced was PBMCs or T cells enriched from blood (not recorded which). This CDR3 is CASSKRTGWSNQPQHF. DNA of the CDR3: TGTGCCAGTAGTAAACGGACAGGGTGGAGTAATCAGCCCCAGCATTTT.